This TCR beta chain was identified in a study of shared clonotypes between healthy human individuals (TCRdb year 2020). Background for the entire study: The cohort comprised two women and a few men aged 18 to 49 years. For each donor, three plates each were used for CD4 naive and CD4 memory, two plates were used for CD8 naive, and one plate was used for CD8 memory. To estimate repertoire size and how much clonotypes are shared between individuals, the study performed deep sequencing of blood TCR repertoires from 4 to 6 healthy adults. To increase sequencing depth and limit assay-specific biases, different laboratories used diverse techniques to prepare libraries and sequence TCR repertoires. Per donor, leukapheresis produced somewhere between about 0.85 and 10 billion PBMCs.

On the study overall, not on this receptor specifically: Compared with non-shared clonotypes, the clonotypes found in all four sorted-subset donors had higher generation probabilities. Sampling was limited to blood, and TCR repertoires in tissue likely differ from TCR repertoires in blood. Rarefaction of sorted-subset datasets indicated incomplete sequencing despite the large sequencing depth. When a handful of donors were compared, the shared fraction of clonotypes was roughly 5% for naive CD4, roughly 3.4% for naive CD8, 2% to 2.5% for memory CD4, and less than 0.45% for memory CD8. Naive subsets generally had larger estimated clonotype richness than memory subsets did. Pairwise subsampling led to the expectation that sequencing depth would affect the degree of clonotype sharing among donors. Because the study included only a small number of donors, the genetic and exposure-history diversity represented was limited.

With regard to this clone: The clone's antigen remains unknown. Per-base qualities were not stored, and no clone one base away is much larger.

Using the deep immunoSEQ assay, TCR CDR3 regions were amplified from genomic DNA by multiplex PCR. Extracted genomic DNA from each cell subset was distributed evenly across all wells of several immunoSEQ 96-well plates, and each plate was treated as a replicate. Each replicate PCR for sorted subsets received around 200 ng genomic DNA, equal to 28,000 or so T cell genomes. Purified libraries were quantified with a Qubit 3.0 fluorometer, sized on a Bioanalyzer 2100, and re-quantified with the KAPA Library Quantification kit. Every immunoSEQ 96-well plate was sequenced on a separate single-read 150-cycle Illumina NextSeq 550 flow cell. Processing in the source paper ran as follows. Because the immunoSEQ output held only junctional sequences and lacked quality scores, the filtering could not match the filtering applied to full-length reads. To assign V/J genes and CDR3, sequences were annotated against IMGT germline references using PyIR, a Python wrapper for IgBLAST v1.9. Reads with weak V/J assignments (E-value above 1e-6), missing CDR3, stop codons, out-of-frame junctions, or ambiguous translated residues were removed. A V3J clonotype was defined by an identical inferred V gene, J gene, and CDR3 amino acid sequence. Percentage overlap between repertoires was computed as shared unique clonotypes divided by the size of the smaller repertoire. Richness of each repertoire was evaluated using RTK rarefaction, the Chao1 estimator, and Recon v2.1 estimates of unobserved clonotypes. Generation probabilities were computed with OLGA for all TCRbeta clonotypes obtained by the gDNA method from several donors. The table was pulled from immuneACCESS by TCRdb, which kept in-frame rearrangements only. Such tables lose some clones; where checked, under half of the loss comes from unresolved V genes, and the rest has no known cause. The DNA was the basis for D and trimming; V, J and clone size are from that table. In all, the sample holds approximately 2.5 million clones, and roughly 93% of those were seen once. In total, the top ten clones hold about 0.34% of the sample.

Healthy HIV-negative adults with no recently reported acute infections or vaccinations were included as donors. All donors were Caucasian adults living in Nashville, Tennessee, USA. CD4+ T cells were enriched by magnetic negative selection; naive cells were then positively selected on CD45RA, and the negative fraction formed the memory subset. Blood was obtained by leukapheresis, after which PBMCs were separated by Ficoll-Histopaque density gradient centrifugation and cryopreserved in liquid nitrogen vapor phase. Analytical flow cytometry was used to check the purity and quantity of every magnetically sorted T cell population. Each sorted fraction had its genomic DNA isolated and then quantified by UV absorbance on a Nanodrop 2000c. Looking up the germline V gene yields CDR1 MDHEN and CDR2 SYDVKM. V gives up 5 bases and J gives up 0 bases, and the segment between their germline ends measures 14 bases. From the cysteine up to the phenylalanine, the CDR3 has a length of 16 residues. Only CDR3 DNA is held: 48 bases, read in frame from base 1.

This receptor was obtained from a young man in good health. Some clones in this sample may be carry-over from other donors' samples. The sample was naive CD4+ T cells from PBMCs. The cell subset or site label of this sample denotes: CD45RA+ positively selected. Recombination linked TRBV28 to TRBJ2-1; the D segment could be TRBD1, given 6 matching bases. The CDR3: CASSARQASSYNEQFF. The DNA reads as follows: TGTGCCAGCAGTGCCCGACAGGCGAGCTCCTACAATGAGCAGTTCTTC.